The clone carrying this T cell receptor beta chain occurred once. One end of the junction does not line up with germline, which may come from a read error. This specimen comes from a study of blood T cell repertoires in COVID-19. Assignment of participants to cohorts was predicated upon participant-reported clinical history. The CDR3 is 14 residues long. Germline CDR1 is MNHNS and CDR2 is SASEGT. Authors' analysis steps: Estimation of nucleated cell counts relied on the amplification of reference gene primers. Assay used: immunoSEQ multiplex PCR; TCRdb lists only in-frame clones, some missing. V and J calls and clone size are copied from that table; D and trimming were computed from the DNA. The data hold roughly 450,000 clones, with 90% observed a single time.

Sequenced: PBMCs or T cells enriched from blood (not recorded which). The TCR sequence derives from a man in his late teens or twenties who had recovered from COVID-19. The chain combines TRBV6-1 with TRBJ1-4; D is unresolved. In DNA form, the CDR3 reads TGTGCCAGCAGGGAAGACAATACTAATGAAAAACTGTTTTTT. Residues: CASREDNTNEKLFF.